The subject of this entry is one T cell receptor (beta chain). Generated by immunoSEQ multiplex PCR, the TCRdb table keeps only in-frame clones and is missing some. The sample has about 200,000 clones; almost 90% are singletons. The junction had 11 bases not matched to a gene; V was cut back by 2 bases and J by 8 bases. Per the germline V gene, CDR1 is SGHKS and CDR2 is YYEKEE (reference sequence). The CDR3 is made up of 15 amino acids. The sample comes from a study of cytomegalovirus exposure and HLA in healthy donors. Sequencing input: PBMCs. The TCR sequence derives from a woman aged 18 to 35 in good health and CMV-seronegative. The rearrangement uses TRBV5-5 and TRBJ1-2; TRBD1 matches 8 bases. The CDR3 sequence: CASSFDRGPTRGYTF. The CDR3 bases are TGTGCCAGCAGCTTTGACAGGGGACCAACTCGGGGCTACACCTTC. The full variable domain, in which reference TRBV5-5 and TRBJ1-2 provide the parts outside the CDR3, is DAGVTQSPTHLIKTRGQQVTLRCSPISGHKSVSWYQQVLGQGPQFIFQYYEKEERGRGNFPDRFSARQFPNYSSELNVNALLLGDSALYLCASSFDRGPTRGYTFGSGTRLTVV.